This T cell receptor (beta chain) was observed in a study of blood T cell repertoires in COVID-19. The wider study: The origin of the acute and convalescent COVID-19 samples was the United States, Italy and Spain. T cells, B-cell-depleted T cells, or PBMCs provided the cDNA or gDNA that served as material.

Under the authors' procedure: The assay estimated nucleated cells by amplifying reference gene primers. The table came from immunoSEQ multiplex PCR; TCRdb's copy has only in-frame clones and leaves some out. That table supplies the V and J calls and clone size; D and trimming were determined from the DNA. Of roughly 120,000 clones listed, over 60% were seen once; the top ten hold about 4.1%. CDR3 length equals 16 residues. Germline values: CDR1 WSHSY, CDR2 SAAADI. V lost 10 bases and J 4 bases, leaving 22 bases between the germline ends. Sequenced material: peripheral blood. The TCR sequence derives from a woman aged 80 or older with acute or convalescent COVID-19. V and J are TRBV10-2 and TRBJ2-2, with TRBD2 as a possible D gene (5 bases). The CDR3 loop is CATKTAGGVATGELFF. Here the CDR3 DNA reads TGCGCCACAAAAACGGCGGGCGGAGTCGCCACCGGGGAGCTGTTTTTT.